The 5 T cell receptor beta chains reported below all come from one sample, sequenced in a study of cytomegalovirus exposure and HLA in healthy donors. The primer mix had 60 Vbeta and 13 Jbeta primers. Clones were sequenced by immunoSEQ multiplex PCR, and TCRdb holds only the in-frame ones, with some missing. Of about 110,000 clones listed, roughly three quarters are singletons. Sample: PBMCs. These receptors came from a woman aged 18 to 35 in good health and CMV-seropositive.

This clone turned up a few times. V is TRBV6-6 and J is TRBJ2-1; D is ambiguous. CDR3 length: 14 residues. Germline V lookup: CDR1 MNHNY, CDR2 SVGAGI (reference sequence). The germline V and J ends were trimmed by 7 bases and 5 bases, with 15 bases remaining between them. This CDR3 is CASTKLPRDNEQFF. The CDR3 bases are TGTGCCAGCACCAAATTACCCCGCGACAATGAGCAGTTCTTC.

V usage is TRBV4-1 and J usage is TRBJ2-6; TRBD1 is a possible D gene (6 bases). V was trimmed by 1 base and J by 1 base, leaving 11 bases between them. The germline gives CDR1 MGHRA, CDR2 YSYEKL. The CDR3 has 17 residues. The CDR3: CASSQAPTGSGANVLTF. The CDR3 bases are TGCGCCAGCAGCCAAGCCCCCACAGGGTCTGGGGCCAACGTCCTGACTTTC.

J is TRBJ2-5 and V is TRBV9; 9 positions agree with TRBD1. Looked up from germline, CDR1 is SGDLS and CDR2 is YYNGEE. With 4 bases clipped from V and 8 bases from J, the junction kept 9 bases outside the gene matches. The CDR3 loop spans 14 amino acids. The CDR3 loop is CASSLGQGGGTQYF. CDR3 DNA sequence: TGTGCCAGCAGCCTGGGACAGGGAGGAGGTACCCAGTACTTC.

The chain links TRBV6-5 to TRBJ1-3; TRBD1 might be the D (5 bases). Germline loops: CDR1 MNHEY, CDR2 SVGAGI. V dropped 4 bases and J dropped 0 bases, with 13 bases sitting between them. The CDR3 length is 16 residues. The CDR3 reads CASSSPGQYSGNTIYF. CDR3 nucleotide sequence: TGTGCCAGCAGTTCCCCCGGACAATACTCTGGAAACACCATATATTTT.

The gene calls are TRBV5-4 and TRBJ1-4, with D unresolved. Trimming pared 0 bases from V and 11 bases from J, leaving 5 bases between. This CDR3 spans 11 amino acids. Germline CDR1 and CDR2: SGHNT and YYREEE (reference sequence). The CDR3 bases are TGTGCCAGCAGCTTGGATAGTAAACTGTTTTTT. The encoded protein is CASSLDSKLFF.